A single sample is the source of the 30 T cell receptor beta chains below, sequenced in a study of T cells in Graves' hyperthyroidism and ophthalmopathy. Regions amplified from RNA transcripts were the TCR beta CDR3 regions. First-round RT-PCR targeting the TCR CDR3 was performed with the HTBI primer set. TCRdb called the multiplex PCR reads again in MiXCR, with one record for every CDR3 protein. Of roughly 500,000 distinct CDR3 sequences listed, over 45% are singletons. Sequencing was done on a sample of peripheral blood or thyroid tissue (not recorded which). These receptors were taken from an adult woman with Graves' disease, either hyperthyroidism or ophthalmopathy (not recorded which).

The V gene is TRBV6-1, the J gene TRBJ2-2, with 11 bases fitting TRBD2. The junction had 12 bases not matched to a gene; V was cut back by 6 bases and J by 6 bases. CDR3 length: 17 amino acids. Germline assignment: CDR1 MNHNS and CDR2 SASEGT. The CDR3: CASRPLAGGRKSGELFF. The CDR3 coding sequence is TGTGCCAGCAGGCCCCTAGCGGGAGGAAGGAAATCCGGGGAGCTGTTTTTT.

Here the CDR3 reads CASRGLGGAQHF. The CDR3 DNA is TGTGCCAGCAGGGGTCTGGGGGGGGCCCAGCATTTT. The gene calls are TRBV2 and TRBJ1-5, with a weak D call TRBD1 (5 bases). Trimming took 6 bases from V and 11 from J, leaving 14 bases between them. Germline V gene data show CDR1 as SNHLY and CDR2 as FYNNEI. CDR3 length: 12 residues.

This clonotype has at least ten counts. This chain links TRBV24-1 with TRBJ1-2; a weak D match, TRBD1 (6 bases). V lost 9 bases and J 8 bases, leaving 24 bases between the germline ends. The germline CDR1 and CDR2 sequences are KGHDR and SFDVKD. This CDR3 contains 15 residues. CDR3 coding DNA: TGTGCCACCTCGTGGGGCAGGGGTTCATCCGGGGGCTACACCTTC. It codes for CATSWGRGSSGGYTF.

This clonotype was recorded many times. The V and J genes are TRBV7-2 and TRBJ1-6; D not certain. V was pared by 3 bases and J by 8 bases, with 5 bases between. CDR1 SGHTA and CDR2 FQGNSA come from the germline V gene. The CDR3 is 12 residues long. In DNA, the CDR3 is TGTGCCAGCAGCTTTTTTGATTCACCCCTCCACTTT. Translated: CASSFFDSPLHF.

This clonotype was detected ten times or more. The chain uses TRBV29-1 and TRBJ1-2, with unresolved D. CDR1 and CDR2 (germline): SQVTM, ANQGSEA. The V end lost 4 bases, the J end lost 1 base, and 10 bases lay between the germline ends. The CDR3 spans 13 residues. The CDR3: CSVAENINYGYTF. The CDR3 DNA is TGCAGCGTTGCCGAAAATATTAACTATGGCTACACCTTC.

CDR3 bases: TGTGCCAGCAGTGAAGGGGGTTACAGATCTAACACCGGGGAGCTGTTTTTT. It specifies CASSEGGYRSNTGELFF. The genes are TRBV6-1 and TRBJ2-2; no clear D. Trimming cost V 1 base and J 2 bases, with 14 bases left between them. This CDR3 has 17 residues. Germline CDR1 is MNHNS and CDR2 is SASEGT.

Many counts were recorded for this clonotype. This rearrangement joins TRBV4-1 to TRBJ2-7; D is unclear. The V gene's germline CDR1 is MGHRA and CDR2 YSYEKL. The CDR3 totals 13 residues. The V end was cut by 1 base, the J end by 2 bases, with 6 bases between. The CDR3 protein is CASSQGATYEQYF. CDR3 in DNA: TGCGCCAGCAGCCAAGGGGCCACCTACGAGCAGTACTTC.

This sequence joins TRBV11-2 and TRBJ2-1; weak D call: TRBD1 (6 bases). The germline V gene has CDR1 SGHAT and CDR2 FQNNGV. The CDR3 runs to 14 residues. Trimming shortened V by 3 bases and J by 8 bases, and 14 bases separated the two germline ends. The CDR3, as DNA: TGTGCCAGCAGCTTCCAACAGGGTCGCGATGAGCAGTTCTTC. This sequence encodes CASSFQQGRDEQFF.

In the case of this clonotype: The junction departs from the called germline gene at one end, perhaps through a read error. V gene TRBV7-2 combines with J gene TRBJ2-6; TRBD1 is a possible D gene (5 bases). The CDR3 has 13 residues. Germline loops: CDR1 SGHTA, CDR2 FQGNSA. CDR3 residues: CASSLGPGNTEAF. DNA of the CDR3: TGTGCCAGCAGCTTAGGTCCAGGGAACACTGAAGCTTTC.

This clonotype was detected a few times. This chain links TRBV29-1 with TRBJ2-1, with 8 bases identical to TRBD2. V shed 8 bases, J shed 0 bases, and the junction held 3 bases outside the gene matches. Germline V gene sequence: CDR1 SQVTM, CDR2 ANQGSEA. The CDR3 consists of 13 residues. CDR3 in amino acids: CSTAGVSYNEQFF. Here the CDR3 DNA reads TGCAGCACAGCGGGAGTCTCCTACAATGAGCAGTTCTTC.

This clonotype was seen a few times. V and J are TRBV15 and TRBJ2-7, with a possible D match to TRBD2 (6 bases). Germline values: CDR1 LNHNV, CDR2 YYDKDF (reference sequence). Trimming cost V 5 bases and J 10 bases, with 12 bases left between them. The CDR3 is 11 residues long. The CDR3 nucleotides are TGTGCCACCAGCTCAGCGGGTCTTCAGTACTTC. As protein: CATSSAGLQYF.

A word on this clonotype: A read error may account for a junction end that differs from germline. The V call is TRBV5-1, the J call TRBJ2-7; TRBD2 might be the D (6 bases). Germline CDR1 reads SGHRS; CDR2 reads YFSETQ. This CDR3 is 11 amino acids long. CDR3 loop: CASGTLFRERF. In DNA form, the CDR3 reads TGCGCCAGCGGAACTTTATTCCGGGAGCGGTTC.

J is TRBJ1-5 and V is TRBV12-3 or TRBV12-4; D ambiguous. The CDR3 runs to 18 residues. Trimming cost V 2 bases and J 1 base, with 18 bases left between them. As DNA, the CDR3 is TGTGCCAGCAGTTTAAGGGCCGTGATGGGAAGGAGCAATCAGCCCCAGCATTTT. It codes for CASSLRAVMGRSNQPQHF.

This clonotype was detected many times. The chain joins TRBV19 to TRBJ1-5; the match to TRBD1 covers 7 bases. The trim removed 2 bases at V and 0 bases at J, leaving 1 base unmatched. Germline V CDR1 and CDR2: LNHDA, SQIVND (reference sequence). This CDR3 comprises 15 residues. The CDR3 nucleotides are TGTGCCAGTAGTATAACAGGGGATAGCAATCAGCCCCAGCATTTT. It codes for CASSITGDSNQPQHF.

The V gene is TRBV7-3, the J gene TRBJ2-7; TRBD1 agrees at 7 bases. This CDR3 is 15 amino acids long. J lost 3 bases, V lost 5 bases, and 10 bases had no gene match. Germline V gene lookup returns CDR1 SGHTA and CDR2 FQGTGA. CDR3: CASSETPQGNYEQYF. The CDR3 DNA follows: TGTGCCAGCAGCGAAACGCCACAGGGGAACTACGAGCAGTACTTC. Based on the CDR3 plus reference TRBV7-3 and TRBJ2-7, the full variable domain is GAGVSQTPSNKVTEKGKYVELRCDPISGHTALYWYRQSLGQGPEFLIYFQGTGAADDSGLPNDRFFAVRPEGSVSTLKIQRTERGDSAVYLCASSETPQGNYEQYFGPGTRLTVT.

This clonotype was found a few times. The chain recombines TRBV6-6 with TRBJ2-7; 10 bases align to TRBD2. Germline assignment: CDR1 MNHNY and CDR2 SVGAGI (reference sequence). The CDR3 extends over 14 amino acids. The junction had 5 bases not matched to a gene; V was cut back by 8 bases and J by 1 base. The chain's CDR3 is CASREAGGSYEQYF. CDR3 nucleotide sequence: TGTGCCAGCCGGGAAGCGGGAGGGTCCTACGAGCAGTACTTC.

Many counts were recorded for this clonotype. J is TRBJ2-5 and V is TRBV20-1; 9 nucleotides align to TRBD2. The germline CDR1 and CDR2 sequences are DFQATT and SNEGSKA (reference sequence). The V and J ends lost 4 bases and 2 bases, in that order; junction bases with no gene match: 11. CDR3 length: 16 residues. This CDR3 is CSATHLASGKQETQYF. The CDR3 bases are TGCAGTGCTACCCATTTGGCTAGCGGGAAACAAGAGACCCAGTACTTC.

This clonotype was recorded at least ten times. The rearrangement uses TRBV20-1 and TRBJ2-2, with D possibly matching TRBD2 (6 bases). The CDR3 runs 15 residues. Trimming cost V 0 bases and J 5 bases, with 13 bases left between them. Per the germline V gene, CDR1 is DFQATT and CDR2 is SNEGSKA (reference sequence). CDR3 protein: CSARDGVAVTGELFF. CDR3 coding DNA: TGCAGTGCTAGAGATGGGGTAGCGGTTACCGGGGAGCTGTTTTTT.

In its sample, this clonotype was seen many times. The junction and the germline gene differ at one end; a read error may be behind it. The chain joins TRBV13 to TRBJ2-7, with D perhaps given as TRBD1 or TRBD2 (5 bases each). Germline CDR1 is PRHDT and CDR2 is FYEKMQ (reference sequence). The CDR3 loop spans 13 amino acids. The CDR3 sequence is CASSHRKQDWIDF. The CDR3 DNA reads TGTGCCAGCAGCCACCGGAAACAGGACTGGATCGACTTC. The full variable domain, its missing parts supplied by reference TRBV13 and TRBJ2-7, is AAGVIQSPRHLIKEKRETATLKCYPIPRHDTVYWYQQGPGQDPQFLISFYEKMQSDKGSIPDRFSAQQFSDYHSELNMSSLELGDSALYFCASSHRKQDWIDFGPGTRLTVT.

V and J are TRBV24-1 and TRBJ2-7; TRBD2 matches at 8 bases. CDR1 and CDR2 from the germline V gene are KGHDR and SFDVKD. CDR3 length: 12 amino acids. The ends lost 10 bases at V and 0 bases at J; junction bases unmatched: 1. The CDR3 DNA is TGTGCCACTAGCGGGAACTCCTACGAGCAGTACTTC. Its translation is CATSGNSYEQYF.

CDR3 nucleotide sequence: TGCGCCAGCAGCCGACCGGACATGAACACTGAAGCTTTCTTT. Its protein product is CASSRPDMNTEAFF. J is TRBJ1-1 and V is TRBV10-2; D perhaps matches TRBD1 (5 bases). The CDR3 has 14 residues. Germline V CDR1 and CDR2: WSHSY, SAAADI. V lost 6 bases, J lost 0 bases, and 11 bases lay in between.

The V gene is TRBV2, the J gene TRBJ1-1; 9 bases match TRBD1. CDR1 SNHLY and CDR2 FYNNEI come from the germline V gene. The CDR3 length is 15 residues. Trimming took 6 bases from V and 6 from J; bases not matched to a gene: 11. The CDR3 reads CASRDRGFNRPEAFF. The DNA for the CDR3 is TGTGCCAGCAGGGACAGGGGATTCAATAGGCCTGAAGCTTTCTTT. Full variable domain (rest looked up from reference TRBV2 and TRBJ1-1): EPEVTQTPSHQVTQMGQEVILRCVPISNHLYFYWYRQILGQKVEFLVSFYNNEISEKSEIFDDQFSVERPDGSNFTLKIRSTKLEDSAMYFCASRDRGFNRPEAFFGQGTRLTVV.

The CDR3 reads CASSPRSSGTEAFF. The CDR3 DNA reads TGTGCCAGCAGCCCCCGTAGCTCGGGCACTGAAGCTTTCTTT. V gene TRBV9 combines with J gene TRBJ1-1; the D is unclear. V was trimmed by 4 bases and J by 4 bases, leaving 14 bases between them. This CDR3 spans 14 amino acids. From germline, CDR1 is SGDLS and CDR2 YYNGEE.

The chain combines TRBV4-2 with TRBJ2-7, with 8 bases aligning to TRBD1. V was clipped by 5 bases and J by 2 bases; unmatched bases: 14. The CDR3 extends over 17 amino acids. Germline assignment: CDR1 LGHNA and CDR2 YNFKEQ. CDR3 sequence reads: CASSEQGVPQRAYEQYF. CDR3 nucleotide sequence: TGTGCCAGCAGCGAACAGGGGGTTCCACAGCGAGCCTACGAGCAGTACTTC.

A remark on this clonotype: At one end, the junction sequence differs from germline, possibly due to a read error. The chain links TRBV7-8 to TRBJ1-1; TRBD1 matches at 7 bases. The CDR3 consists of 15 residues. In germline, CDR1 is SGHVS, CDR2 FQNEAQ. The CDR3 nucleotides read TGTGCCAGCAGTTACCCCGGGACAGCGAGCACTGAAGCCTTCTTT. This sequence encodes CASSYPGTASTEAFF.

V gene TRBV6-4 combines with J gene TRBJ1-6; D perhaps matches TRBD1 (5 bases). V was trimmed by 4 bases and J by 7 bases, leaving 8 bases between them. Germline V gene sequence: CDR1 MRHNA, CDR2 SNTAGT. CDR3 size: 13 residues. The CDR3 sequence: CASSGRVNSPLHF. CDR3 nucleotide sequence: TGTGCCAGCAGTGGCAGGGTCAATTCACCCCTCCACTTT.

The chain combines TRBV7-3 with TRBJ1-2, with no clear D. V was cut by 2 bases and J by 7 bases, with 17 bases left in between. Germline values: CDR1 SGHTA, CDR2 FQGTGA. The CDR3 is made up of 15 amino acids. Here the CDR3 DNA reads TGTGCCAGCAGCTTAGTCGGGCGTGCGTTCAGTGGCTACACCTTC. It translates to CASSLVGRAFSGYTF.

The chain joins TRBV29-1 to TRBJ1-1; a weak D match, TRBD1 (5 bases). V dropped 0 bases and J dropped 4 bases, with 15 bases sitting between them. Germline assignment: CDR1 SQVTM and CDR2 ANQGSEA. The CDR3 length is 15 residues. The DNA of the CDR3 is TGCAGCGTTGAAGATCTCGGAGGGGTGGGCACTGAAGCTTTCTTT. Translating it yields CSVEDLGGVGTEAFF.

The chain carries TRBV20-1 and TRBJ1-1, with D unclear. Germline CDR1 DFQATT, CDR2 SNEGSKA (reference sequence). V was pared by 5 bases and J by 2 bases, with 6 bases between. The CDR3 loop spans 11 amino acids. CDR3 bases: TGCAGTGCTCAGGTCAACACTGAAGCTTTCTTT. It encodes CSAQVNTEAFF.

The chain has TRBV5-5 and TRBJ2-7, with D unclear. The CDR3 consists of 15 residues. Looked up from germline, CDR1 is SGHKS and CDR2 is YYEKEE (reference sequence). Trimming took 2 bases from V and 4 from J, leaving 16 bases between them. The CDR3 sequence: CASSFYLDGRYEQYF. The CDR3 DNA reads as TGTGCCAGCAGCTTCTATCTAGACGGAAGGTACGAGCAGTACTTC.